These T cell receptor beta chains were read from a single sample in a study of shared clonotypes between healthy human individuals. Profiled with immunoSEQ multiplex PCR; TCRdb holds only in-frame clones, not every one. Of just over 2,000,000 clones in the sample, about 94% were seen once. Sequenced input: naive CD8+ T cells sorted from blood. Receptors were obtained from a man aged 18 to 30 in good health. Both conserved end residues are part of each CDR3.

j_call v_call cdr3_aa
TRBJ2-1 TRBV13 CASSQGTDPSNEQFF
TRBJ2-1 TRBV9 CASSTSGSYNEQFF
TRBJ2-3 TRBV6-5 CASSYSGGRDTDTQYF
TRBJ2-3 TRBV4-3 CASSTRQGMEREGLSDTQYF
TRBJ2-3 TRBV7-9 CASSLTEAGGADTQYF
TRBJ2-1 TRBV19 CASSIPGGSYNEQFF
TRBJ2-5 TRBV30 CAWSNGLAGVKETQYF
TRBJ1-2 TRBV7-9 CASSSGGELNYGYTF
TRBJ1-4 TRBV28 CASSLLLQGLNEKLFF
TRBJ2-2 TRBV6-5 CASSHVDGELFF
TRBJ1-1 TRBV2 CASSEGSTEAFF
TRBJ2-7 TRBV7-6 CASSPFDRGSYEQYF
TRBJ2-5 TRBV9 CASSSPASGGETQYF